This T cell receptor (beta chain) was identified during a study of spatial heterogeneity in lung cancer. This clonotype came up many times. Per the germline V gene, CDR1 is LGHNA and CDR2 is YNFKEQ. Trimming cost V 0 bases and J 0 bases, with 6 bases left between them. This CDR3 comprises 14 residues. The time point is: blood at routine non-recurrence follow-up after resection. TCRdb re-called the 5' RACE reads with MiXCR, one entry per CDR3 protein. The repertoire has 39,000 or so distinct CDR3 sequences, 8% to 11% of them found once; the top ten carry approximately 17%. The rearrangement links TRBV4-2 to TRBJ2-7; D is ambiguous. The source was PBMCs, collected at follow-up. The TCR was taken from a female donor with early-stage non-small cell lung cancer. The CDR3 nucleotides are TGTGCCAGCAGCCAAGACGCAGACTCCTACGAGCAGTACTTC. Protein sequence: CASSQDADSYEQYF.